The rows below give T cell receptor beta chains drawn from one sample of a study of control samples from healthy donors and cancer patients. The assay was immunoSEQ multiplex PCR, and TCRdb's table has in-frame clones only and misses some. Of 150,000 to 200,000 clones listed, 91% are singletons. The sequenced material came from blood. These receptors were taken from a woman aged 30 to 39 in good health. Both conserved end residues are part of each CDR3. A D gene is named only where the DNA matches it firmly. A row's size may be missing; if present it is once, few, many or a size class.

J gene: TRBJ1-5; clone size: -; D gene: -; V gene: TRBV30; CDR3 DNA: TGTGCCTGGAGCGGGGTAGGGCAGCCCCAGCATTTT; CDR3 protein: CAWSGVGQPQHF
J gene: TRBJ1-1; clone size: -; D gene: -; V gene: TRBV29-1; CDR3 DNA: TGCAGCGTTGAGGGCAGGGTTAACACTGAAGCTTTCTTT; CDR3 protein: CSVEGRVNTEAFF
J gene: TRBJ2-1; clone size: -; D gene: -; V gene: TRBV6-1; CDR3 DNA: TGTGCCAGCAGTGAAGCGGGGAGCTCCTACAATGAGCAGTTCTTC; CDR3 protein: CASSEAGSSYNEQFF
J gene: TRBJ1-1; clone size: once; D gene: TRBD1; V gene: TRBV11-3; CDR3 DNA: TGTGCCAGCAGCGCAGCCCCCGGGACAGACACTGAAGCTTTCTTT; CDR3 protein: CASSAAPGTDTEAFF
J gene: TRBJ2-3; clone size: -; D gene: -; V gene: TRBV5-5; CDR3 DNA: TGTGCCAGCAGCTTGGGGGGCCCTGGCACAGATACGCAGTATTTT; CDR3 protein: CASSLGGPGTDTQYF
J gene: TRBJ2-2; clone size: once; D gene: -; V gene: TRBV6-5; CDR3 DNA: TGTGCCAGCAGGCTTAACACCGGGGAGCTGTTTTTT; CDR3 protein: CASRLNTGELFF
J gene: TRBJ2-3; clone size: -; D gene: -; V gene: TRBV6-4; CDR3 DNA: TGTGCCAGCAGTAGGGGGGCCGACACAGATACGCAGTATTTT; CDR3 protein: CASSRGADTDTQYF
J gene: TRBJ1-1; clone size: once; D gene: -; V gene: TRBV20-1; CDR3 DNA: TGCAGTGCTAAGTTGCAGACTGAAGCTTTCTTT; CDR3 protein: CSAKLQTEAFF
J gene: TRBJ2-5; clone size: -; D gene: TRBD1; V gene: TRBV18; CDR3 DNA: TGTGCCAGCTCCCAGACAGGGATCCAAGAGACCCAGTACTTC; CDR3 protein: CASSQTGIQETQYF
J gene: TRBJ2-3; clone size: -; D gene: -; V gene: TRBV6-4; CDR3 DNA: TGTGCCAGCAGTGAGACGGTTAGCACAGATACGCAGTATTTT; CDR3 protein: CASSETVSTDTQYF
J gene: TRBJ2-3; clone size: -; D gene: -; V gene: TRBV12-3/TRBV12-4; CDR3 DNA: TGTGCCAGCAGTTCGGCAGGTGGGGGTACGCAGTATTTT; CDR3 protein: CASSSAGGGTQYF
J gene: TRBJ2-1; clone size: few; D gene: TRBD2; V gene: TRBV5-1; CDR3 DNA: TGCGCCAGCAGCGGGACTAGCGGGGGGAGTGAGCAGTTCTTC; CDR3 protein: CASSGTSGGSEQFF
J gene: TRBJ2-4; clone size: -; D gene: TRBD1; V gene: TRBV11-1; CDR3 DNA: TGTGCCAGCAGCTCGGGACAGGGTCCCAAAAACATTCAGTACTTC; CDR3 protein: CASSSGQGPKNIQYF
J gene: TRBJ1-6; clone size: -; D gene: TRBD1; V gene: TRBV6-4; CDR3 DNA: TGTGCCAGCAGTCCAGGGGGTTCACCCCTCCACTTT; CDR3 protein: CASSPGGSPLHF
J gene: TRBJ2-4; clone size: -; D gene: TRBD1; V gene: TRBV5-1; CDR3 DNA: TGCGCCAGCAGCCCCGGACAGGCGGTCCCAAACATTCAGTACTTC; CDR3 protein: CASSPGQAVPNIQYF
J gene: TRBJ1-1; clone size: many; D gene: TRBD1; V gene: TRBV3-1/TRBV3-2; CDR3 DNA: TGTGCCAGCAGCCTTGGGCAGGGGGCGCGGGCTTTCTTT; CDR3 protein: CASSLGQGARAFF
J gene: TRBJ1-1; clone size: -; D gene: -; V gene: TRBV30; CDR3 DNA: TGTGCCTGGAGTGGACAGTATATTAACACTGAAGCTTTCTTT; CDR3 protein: CAWSGQYINTEAFF
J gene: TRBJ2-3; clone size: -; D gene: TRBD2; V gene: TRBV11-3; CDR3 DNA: TGTGCCAGCAGCTTTAGCGGGAGGGGGTCAGATACGCAGTATTTT; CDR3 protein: CASSFSGRGSDTQYF
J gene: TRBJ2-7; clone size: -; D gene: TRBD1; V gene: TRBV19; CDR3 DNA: TGTGCCAGTAGTATGGGCAGGGGGCCCCTCTACGAGCAGTACTTC; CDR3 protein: CASSMGRGPLYEQYF
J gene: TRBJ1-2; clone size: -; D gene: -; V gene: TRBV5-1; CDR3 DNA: TGCGCCAGCAGCTTGGACGCTTCCGGGGGCTATGGCTACACCTTC; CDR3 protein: CASSLDASGGYGYTF
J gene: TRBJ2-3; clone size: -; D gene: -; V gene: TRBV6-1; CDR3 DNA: TGTGCCAGCAGTGAACAGGGAACAGATACGCAGTATTTT; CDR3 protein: CASSEQGTDTQYF
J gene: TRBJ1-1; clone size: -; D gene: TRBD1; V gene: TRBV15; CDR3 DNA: TGTGCCACCAGCATGGGAGGGACAGGGAAGGCTGAAGCTTTCTTT; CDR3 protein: CATSMGGTGKAEAFF
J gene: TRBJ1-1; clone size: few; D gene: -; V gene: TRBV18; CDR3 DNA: TGTGCCAGCTCACCATCTTTAGGGACTATGAACACTGAAGCTTTCTTT; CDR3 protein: CASSPSLGTMNTEAFF
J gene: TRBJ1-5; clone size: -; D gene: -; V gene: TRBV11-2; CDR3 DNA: TGTGCCAGCAGCTTAGGAGGGGTCAGCAATCAGCCCCAGCATTTT; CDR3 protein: CASSLGGVSNQPQHF
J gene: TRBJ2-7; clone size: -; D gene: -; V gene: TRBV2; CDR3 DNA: TGTGCCAGCAGTACGGAGACCTACGAGCAGTACTTC; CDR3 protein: CASSTETYEQYF
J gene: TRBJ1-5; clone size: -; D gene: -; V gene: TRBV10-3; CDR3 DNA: TGTGCCATCAGTGATCAGGGAGCCAATCAGCCCCAGCATTTT; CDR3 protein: CAISDQGANQPQHF
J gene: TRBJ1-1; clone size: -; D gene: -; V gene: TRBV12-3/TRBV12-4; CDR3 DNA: TGTGCCAGCAGTCCACAGGGCACTGAAGCTTTCTTT; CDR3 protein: CASSPQGTEAFF
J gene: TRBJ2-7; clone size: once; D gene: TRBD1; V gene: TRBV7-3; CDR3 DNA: TGTGCCAGCAGCCCCAGGACAGGGGGCTACGAGCAGTACTTC; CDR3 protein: CASSPRTGGYEQYF
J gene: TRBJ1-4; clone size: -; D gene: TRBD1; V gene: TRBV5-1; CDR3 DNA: TGCGCCAGCAGCAGCACCGGGACAGGGCATGAAAAACTGTTTTTT; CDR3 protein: CASSSTGTGHEKLFF
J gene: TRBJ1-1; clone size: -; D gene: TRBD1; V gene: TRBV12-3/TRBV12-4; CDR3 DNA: TGTGCCAGCAGAGTAAACAGGGGTACTGAAGCTTTCTTT; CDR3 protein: CASRVNRGTEAFF
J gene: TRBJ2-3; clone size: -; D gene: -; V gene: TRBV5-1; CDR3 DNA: TGCGCCAGCAGCTTGTCGCAGGTAACAACAGATACGCAGTATTTT; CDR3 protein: CASSLSQVTTDTQYF
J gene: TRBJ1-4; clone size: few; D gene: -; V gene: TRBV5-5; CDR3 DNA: TGTGCCAGCAGCTTGGGGTCTGAAAAACTGTTTTTT; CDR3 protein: CASSLGSEKLFF